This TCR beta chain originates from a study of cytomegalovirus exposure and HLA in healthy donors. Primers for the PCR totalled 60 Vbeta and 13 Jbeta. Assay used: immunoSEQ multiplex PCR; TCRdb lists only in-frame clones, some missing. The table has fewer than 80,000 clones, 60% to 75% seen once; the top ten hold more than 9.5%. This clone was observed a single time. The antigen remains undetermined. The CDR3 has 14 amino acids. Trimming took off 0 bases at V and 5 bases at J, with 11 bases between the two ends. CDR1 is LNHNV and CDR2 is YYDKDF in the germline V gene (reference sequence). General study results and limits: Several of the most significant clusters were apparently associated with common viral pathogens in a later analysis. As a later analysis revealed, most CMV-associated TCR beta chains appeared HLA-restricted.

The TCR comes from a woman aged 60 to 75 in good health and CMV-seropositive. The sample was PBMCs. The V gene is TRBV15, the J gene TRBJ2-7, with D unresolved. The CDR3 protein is CATSRDLAENEQYF. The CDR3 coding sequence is TGTGCCACCAGCAGAGATTTAGCCGAGAACGAGCAGTACTTC.